This TCR beta chain was identified during a study of T cell therapy after organ transplantation. V was clipped by 4 bases and J by 3 bases, with 13 bases between them. The CDR3 sequence is 15 residues long. From germline, CDR1 is SNHLY and CDR2 FYNNEI. Drug-resistant or recurrent cytomegalovirus affected these solid-organ transplant recipient patients. The study's findings and limits: Post-therapy CD8 clonality change correlated inversely with pretherapy clonality. In nonresponders, reduced coverage from low CD8+ yield may limit detected expansions. Both transferred clonotypes and endogenous ones absent from products apparently reconstituted.

Regarding this clone: Antigen unknown.

Repertoires were generated with immunoSEQ multiplex PCR, while TCRdb's copy carries only in-frame clones and drops some. This sample has about 48,000 clones, with approximately 94% found just once. This receptor was obtained from a human patient who had received a solid organ transplant and had CMV disease. Sequenced material: CD8+ T cells from blood, taken before autologous CMV-specific T cell therapy. The chain links TRBV2 to TRBJ2-1; D might be TRBD2 (6 bases). This chain's CDR3 is CASSAKTDYYNEQFF. In nucleotides, the CDR3 is TGTGCCAGCAGTGCTAAGACGGACTACTACAATGAGCAGTTCTTC.